This T cell receptor (beta chain) stems from a study of cytomegalovirus exposure and HLA in healthy donors. Findings and limits, study-wide: A highly shared variant cluster was judged a likely technical artifact.

Notes on this clone: Its target is unknown.

V lost 7 bases, J lost 0 bases, and 9 bases lay in between. This CDR3 region has 14 residues. CDR1 and CDR2 from the germline V gene are SNHLY and FYNNEI. 60 Vbeta and 13 Jbeta primers were used in PCR. The data were produced by immunoSEQ multiplex PCR, yet TCRdb's version contains in-frame clones alone and is incomplete. The table lists under 250,000 clones, over 65% of them singletons. The TCR was taken from a man aged 18-30 years in good health and CMV-seronegative. The V gene is TRBV2, the J gene TRBJ2-2, with a possible D match to TRBD2 (5 bases). Sequenced: PBMCs. For the CDR3, the DNA is TGTGCCAGCAAGCGGAGTTCGAACACCGGGGAGCTGTTTTTT. This sequence encodes CASKRSSNTGELFF.